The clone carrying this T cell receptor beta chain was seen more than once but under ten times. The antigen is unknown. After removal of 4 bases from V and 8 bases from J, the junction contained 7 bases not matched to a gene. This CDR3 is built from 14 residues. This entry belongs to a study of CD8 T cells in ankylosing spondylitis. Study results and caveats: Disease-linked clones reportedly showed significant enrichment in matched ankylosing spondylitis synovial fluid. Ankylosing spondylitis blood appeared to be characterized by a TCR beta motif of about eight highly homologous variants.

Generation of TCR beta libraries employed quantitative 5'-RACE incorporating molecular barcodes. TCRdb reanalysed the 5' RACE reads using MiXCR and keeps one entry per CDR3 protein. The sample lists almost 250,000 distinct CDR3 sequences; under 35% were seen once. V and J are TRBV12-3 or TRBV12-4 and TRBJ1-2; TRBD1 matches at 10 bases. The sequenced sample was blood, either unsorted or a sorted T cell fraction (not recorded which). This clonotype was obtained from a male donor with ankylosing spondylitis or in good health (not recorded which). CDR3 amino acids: CASSSSGTGDGYTF. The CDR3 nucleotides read TGTGCCAGCAGTTCCTCCGGGACAGGGGACGGCTACACCTTC.